The next 17 T cell receptor beta chains were all read from a single sample in a study of PD-1 blockade in mismatch repair-deficient tumors. Some clones are missing from TCRdb's copy, which holds only in-frame ones; the method was immunoSEQ multiplex PCR. The sample holds 40,000 to 65,000 clones; 81% are singletons and the top ten take roughly 8.8%. Here the sequenced sample was peripheral blood, taken less than 21 weeks after starting pembrolizumab. The receptors stem from an adult with mismatch repair-deficient cancer.

This chain joins TRBV4-2 and TRBJ1-1; no clear D gene. CDR3 length: 15 amino acids. The germline gives CDR1 LGHNA, CDR2 YNFKEQ. Trimming stripped 0 bases from V and 4 bases from J, with 12 bases between. The CDR3 region is CASSQEPIGGTEAFF. CDR3 coding DNA: TGTGCCAGCAGCCAAGAACCGATTGGCGGCACTGAAGCTTTCTTT.

Only one count was recorded for this clone. The V and J genes are TRBV10-3 and TRBJ2-7; D is ambiguous. Trimming left V 8 bases short and J 0 bases short, with 11 bases between. The CDR3 sequence is 13 residues long. Germline CDR1 and CDR2: ENHRY and SYGVKD. CDR3 sequence reads: CAIAEELSYEQYF. The CDR3 region has the DNA TGTGCCATCGCCGAGGAACTCTCCTACGAGCAGTACTTC.

The chain recombines TRBV19 with TRBJ2-1; D unresolved. The CDR3 is 12 amino acids. The V end was cut by 3 bases, the J end by 8 bases, with 8 bases between. The germline CDR1 and CDR2 sequences are LNHDA and SQIVND (reference sequence). The CDR3 spells CASSMSLDEQFF. CDR3 sequence (DNA): TGTGCCAGTAGTATGAGTTTGGATGAGCAGTTCTTC.

This chain connects TRBV25-1 to TRBJ1-2; 7 nucleotides line up with TRBD1. The CDR3 has 12 amino acids. The V gene end was trimmed by 6 bases and the J gene end by 7 bases; junction bases not matched to a gene: 5. Germline assignment: CDR1 MGHDK and CDR2 SYGVNS. The CDR3 nucleotides read TGTGCCAGCAGAGGGGACAGTTTTGGCTACACCTTC. It codes for CASRGDSFGYTF.

This clone was counted a single time. The rearrangement links TRBV15 to TRBJ2-7; tentative D call: TRBD2 (6 bases). Germline-derived CDR1 and CDR2 are LNHNV and YYDKDF (reference sequence). V dropped 2 bases and J dropped 7 bases, with 18 bases sitting between them. CDR3 size: 15 residues. The CDR3 DNA reads TGTGCCACCAGCAGAAAGGGACTCGCTCTAGAGGAGCAGTACTTC. Translated: CATSRKGLALEEQYF. Using reference TRBV15 and TRBJ2-7 for the parts outside the CDR3, the full variable domain is DAMVIQNPRYQVTQFGKPVTLSCSQTLNHNVMYWYQQKSSQAPKLLFHYYDKDFNNEADTPDNFQSRRPNTSFCFLDIRSPGLGDTAMYLCATSRKGLALEEQYFGPGTRLTVT.

V and J are TRBV4-3 and TRBJ1-2, with 11 bases aligning to TRBD1. Germline V gene data show CDR1 as LGHNA and CDR2 as YSLEER. V lost 2 bases, J lost 2 bases, and 1 base stayed unmatched. The CDR3 is 15 amino acids. In nucleotides, the CDR3 is TGCGCCAGCAGCCAAAGGGACAGGGGGAACTATGGCTACACCTTC. Its protein product is CASSQRDRGNYGYTF.

This chain uses TRBV5-1 with TRBJ2-1, with TRBD1 matching 7 bases. The CDR3 length is 14 residues. Germline V gene data show CDR1 as SGHRS and CDR2 as YFSETQ. Germline trimming cut 1 base from V and 5 bases from J; bases unmatched to any gene: 3. The CDR3 DNA reads as TGCGCCAGCAGCTTGAATCAGGGGGACAATGAGCAGTTCTTC. Translated, it gives CASSLNQGDNEQFF.

This chain joins TRBV9 and TRBJ1-1, with D perhaps matching TRBD1 (5 bases). This CDR3 spans 16 amino acids. V gave up 0 bases and J gave up 1 base, with 13 bases separating them. Germline CDR1 reads SGDLS; CDR2 reads YYNGEE. CDR3 sequence: CASSVDPGRGNTEAFF. In DNA, the CDR3 is TGTGCCAGCAGCGTAGACCCGGGGCGGGGGAACACTGAAGCTTTCTTT.

The chain recombines TRBV6-5 with TRBJ2-2; TRBD2 agrees at 9 bases. The junction had 4 bases not matched to a gene; V was cut back by 3 bases and J by 5 bases. Germline CDR1 is MNHEY and CDR2 is SVGAGI. This CDR3 comprises 15 residues. The CDR3 DNA reads as TGTGCCAGCAGTTATTTTACTAGCGGGACCGGGGAGCTGTTTTTT. Its protein product is CASSYFTSGTGELFF.

The chain links TRBV19 to TRBJ2-7; D not certain. V gave up 3 bases and J gave up 2 bases, with 8 bases separating them. Per germline, CDR1 LNHDA and CDR2 SQIVND (reference sequence). The CDR3 covers 13 residues. The CDR3 DNA reads TGTGCCAGTAGTATGGCTATAGCCTACGAGCAGTACTTC. Its protein is CASSMAIAYEQYF.

The V gene is TRBV7-8, the J gene TRBJ2-4; TRBD1 or TRBD2 may be the D gene (7 bases each). Trimming stripped 5 bases from V and 7 bases from J, with 21 bases between. Germline V CDR1 and CDR2: SGHVS, FQNEAQ. There are 16 residues in the CDR3. The CDR3 is CASSPHQGGAENIQYF. The CDR3, as DNA: TGTGCCAGCAGCCCCCATCAGGGGGGGGCGGAGAACATTCAGTACTTC.

The chain uses TRBV7-6 and TRBJ2-5; D may be TRBD1 (5 bases). CDR1 is SGHVS, CDR2 FNYEAQ, per germline. This CDR3 contains 15 residues. The V and J ends lost 2 bases and 5 bases respectively, with 15 bases between them. Written as DNA, the CDR3 is TGTGCCAGCAGCTTATCGTGGACACCGAGGGAGACCCAGTACTTC. Its protein is CASSLSWTPRETQYF.

The chain links TRBV7-3 to TRBJ2-6; D is unresolved. Germline V lookup: CDR1 SGHTA, CDR2 FQGTGA. Trimming removed 0 bases from V and 0 bases from J, with 3 bases in between. The CDR3 covers 15 residues. The CDR3 DNA reads TGTGCCAGCAGCTTAACGGACTCTGGGGCCAACGTCCTGACTTTC. It codes for CASSLTDSGANVLTF.

The chain has TRBV9 and TRBJ2-5; perhaps TRBD1 as D (5 bases). V lost 4 bases, J lost 2 bases, and 15 bases lay in between. Germline CDR1 and CDR2: SGDLS and YYNGEE. CDR3 length: 15 residues. CDR3 protein: CASSYTDRQQETQYF. As DNA, the CDR3 is TGTGCCAGCAGCTATACCGATCGACAGCAAGAGACCCAGTACTTC.

The rearrangement uses TRBV12-5 and TRBJ2-7; a weak D match, TRBD2 (5 bases). V dropped 8 bases and J dropped 3 bases, with 8 bases sitting between them. CDR1 is LGHNT, CDR2 FRNRAP, per germline. The CDR3 runs to 11 residues. CDR3 coding DNA: TGTGCTAGTAGCAGCGGCTACGAGCAGTACTTC. Its translation is CASSSGYEQYF.

The table lists this clone with a few counts. The chain couples TRBV5-6 to TRBJ1-2; maybe TRBD1 (6 bases). V was cut by 4 bases and J by 6 bases, with 16 bases left in between. The length of the CDR3 is 14 residues. Per germline, CDR1 SGHDT and CDR2 YYEEEE. Here the CDR3 DNA reads TGTGCCAGCAGCCTAGGGGGGGTTCTCGATGGCTACACCTTC. Its protein is CASSLGGVLDGYTF.

The CDR3, as DNA: TGTGCCAGCAGCGTAAGTCCCTTTCCCGGGACAGGGCAGTACGAGCAGTACTTC. Translation: CASSVSPFPGTGQYEQYF. The chain has TRBV9 and TRBJ2-7, with TRBD1 matching 9 bases. From germline, CDR1 is SGDLS and CDR2 YYNGEE. The CDR3 spans 18 residues. Unmatched junction bases numbered 15, after V lost 1 base and J lost 4 bases.